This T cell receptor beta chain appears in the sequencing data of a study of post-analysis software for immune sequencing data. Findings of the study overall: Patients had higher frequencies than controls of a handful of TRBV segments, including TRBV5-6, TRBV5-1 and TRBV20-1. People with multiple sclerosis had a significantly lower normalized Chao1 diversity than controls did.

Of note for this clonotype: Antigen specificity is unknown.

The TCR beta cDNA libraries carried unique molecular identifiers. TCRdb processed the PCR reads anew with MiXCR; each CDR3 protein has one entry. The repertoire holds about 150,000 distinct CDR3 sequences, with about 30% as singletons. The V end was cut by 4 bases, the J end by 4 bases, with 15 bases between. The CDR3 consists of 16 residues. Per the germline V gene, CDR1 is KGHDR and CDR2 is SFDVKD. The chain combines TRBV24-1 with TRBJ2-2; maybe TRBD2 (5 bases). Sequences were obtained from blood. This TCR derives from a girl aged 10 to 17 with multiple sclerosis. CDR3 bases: TGTGCCACCAGTGAACATAGAGCGGACTCCACCGGGGAGCTGTTTTTT. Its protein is CATSEHRADSTGELFF.